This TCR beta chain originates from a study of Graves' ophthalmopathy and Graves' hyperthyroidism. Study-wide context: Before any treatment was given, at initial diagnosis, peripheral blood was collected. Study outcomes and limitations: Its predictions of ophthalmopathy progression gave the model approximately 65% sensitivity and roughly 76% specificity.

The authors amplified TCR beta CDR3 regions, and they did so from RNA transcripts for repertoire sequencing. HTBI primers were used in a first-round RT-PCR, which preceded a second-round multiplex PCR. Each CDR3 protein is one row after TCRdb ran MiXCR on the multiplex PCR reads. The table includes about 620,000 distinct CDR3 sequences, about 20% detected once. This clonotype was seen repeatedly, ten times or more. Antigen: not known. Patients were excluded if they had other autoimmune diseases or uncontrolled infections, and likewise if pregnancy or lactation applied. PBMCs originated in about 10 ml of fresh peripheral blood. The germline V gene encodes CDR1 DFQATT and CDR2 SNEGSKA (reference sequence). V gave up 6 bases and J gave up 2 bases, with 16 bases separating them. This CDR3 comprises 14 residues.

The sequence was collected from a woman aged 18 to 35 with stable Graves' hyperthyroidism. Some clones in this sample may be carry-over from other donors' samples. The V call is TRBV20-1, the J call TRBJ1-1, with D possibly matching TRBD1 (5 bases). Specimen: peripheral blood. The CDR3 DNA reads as TGCAGTGCGAACCCCAGGGTCTCCAACACTGAAGCTTTCTTT. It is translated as CSANPRVSNTEAFF.